This T cell receptor beta chain was sequenced during a study of blood T cell repertoires in COVID-19. Across the whole study: Collection of acute and convalescent COVID-19 samples took place in the United States, Italy and Spain. T cells, B-cell-depleted T cells, or PBMCs provided the cDNA or gDNA that served as material.

As processed by the authors: Researchers report that nucleated cell counts were estimated from reference gene primer amplification. Using immunoSEQ multiplex PCR, the repertoire was profiled, and TCRdb retains in-frame clones only, with some absent. From that table come the V and J calls and clone size; the DNA was used to work out D and trimming. The sample records 310,000 or so clones, roughly 87% being singletons. The germline CDR1 and CDR2 sequences are MNHEY and SVGAGI. The CDR3 is 13 amino acids. V was shortened by 6 bases and J by 8 bases, with 13 bases between the two germline ends. Seattle's cohort entered during active infection and was followed longitudinally.

The sequencing sample was made of peripheral blood. The gene calls are TRBV6-5 and TRBJ2-2, with a tentative D call TRBD1 (5 bases). This TCR came from a man under 40 with COVID-19, enrolled during active disease. This CDR3 is CASRRGQAGELFF. CDR3 coding DNA: TGTGCCAGCAGACGAGGACAAGCGGGGGAGCTGTTTTTT.